This T cell receptor beta chain was obtained from a study of T cell repertoires in cytomegalovirus infection. About the research overall: Indications of both CMV infection and matching HLA type were provided by public TCR beta signatures. Study-wide findings and caveats: The cumulative frequency of public TCR beta families identified carriers of CMV plus the relevant HLA.

MiXCR was run by TCRdb on the reads, yielding one entry per CDR3 protein. This sample carries roughly 300,000 distinct CDR3 sequences, more than 9% of them seen once, and the ten largest clones take about 4.5%. The CDR3 has 16 residues. Germline-derived CDR1 and CDR2 are MDHEN and SYDVKM. J was trimmed by 7 bases and V by 2 bases; bases with no gene match: 6. In this sample, this clonotype turned up a few times. Its cognate antigen is unknown. The clonotype originates from a human donor in good health (CMV status not recorded). Some clones in this sample may be carry-over from other donors' samples. The sequenced material came from PBMCs. The genes are TRBV28 and TRBJ2-2, with 11 bases aligning to TRBD2. The chain's CDR3 is CASSLVLAGDDGELFF. Written as DNA, the CDR3 is TGTGCCAGCAGTTTAGTACTAGCGGGAGATGACGGGGAGCTGTTTTTT.